This T cell receptor (beta chain) was identified during a study of cytomegalovirus exposure and HLA in healthy donors. Trimming pared 3 bases from V and 4 bases from J, leaving 10 bases between. Looked up from germline, CDR1 is SNHLY and CDR2 is FYNNEI. The CDR3 sequence is 14 residues long. As for this clone: Its antigen is not known.

Findings and limits, study-wide: What was likely a sequencing artifact was a cluster of highly shared sequence variants.

Primers: 60 Vbeta forward and 13 Jbeta reverse. Here immunoSEQ multiplex PCR was the method, and the copy in TCRdb shows in-frame clones only, minus some. The data contain about 120,000 clones, more than 70% of them seen just once; the ten biggest clones take up approximately 0.22%. Sequencing input: PBMCs. The chain links TRBV2 to TRBJ1-5, with D possibly TRBD1 on 5 matching bases. The source is a man between 50 and 59 years old in good health and CMV-seronegative. DNA of the CDR3: TGTGCCAGCAGTGAGTTTAGGGGTAATCAGCCCCAGCATTTT. Amino acid sequence: CASSEFRGNQPQHF.